These 32 T cell receptor beta chains were all obtained from the same sample, sequenced in a study of blood T cells in healthy people across ages (dated by TCRdb to about 2015). Libraries were made using 5' RACE. Sequencing relied on an Illumina HiSeq 2500. The second PCR ran for about 6 to 11 cycles and used a J-beta primer mix along with a sample-barcoded 5' primer. The public reads were reprocessed in TCRdb via fastp at Q25 and MiXCR, keeping in-frame beta chains. Duplicate CDR3 protein sequences are folded into a single record with the most common DNA and genes. The sample table holds hundreds of thousands of distinct CDR3 sequences, of which roughly 40% were seen once. Jointly, the top ten make up under 15% of the sample. Sequencing was performed on blood. The receptor source for this set is a man aged 18 to 29 in good health.

The table lists this clonotype with a few counts. This chain joins TRBV4-1 and TRBJ2-7; the match to TRBD1 covers 11 bases. The CDR3 loop spans 17 amino acids. Germline V gene data show CDR1 as MGHRA and CDR2 as YSYEKL. With V trimmed by 1 base and J by 4 bases, 9 bases remained unmatched. The CDR3 region has the DNA TGCGCCAGCAGCCAAGCTTCCGGGACAGGGGGAGATTACGAGCAGTACTTC. This gives the protein CASSQASGTGGDYEQYF.

This clonotype was seen a handful of times. The DNA for the CDR3 is TGTGCCAGCAGCTCCGTCCTTGACTCTTCCTACGAGCAGTACTTC. It specifies CASSSVLDSSYEQYF. The chain is built from TRBV7-9 and TRBJ2-7, with D hard to call. The CDR3 is 15 residues long. Deletions cut 4 bases from V and 1 base from J, with 14 bases between. The germline V gene encodes CDR1 SEHNR and CDR2 FQNEAQ (reference sequence).

Notes on this clonotype: This may be a read error: a much more frequent sequence differs by one nucleotide. J is TRBJ1-2 and V is TRBV7-9; the match to TRBD1 covers 8 bases. V lost 3 bases to trimming and J lost 4 bases; unmatched junction nucleotides: 7. Looked up from germline, CDR1 is SEHNR and CDR2 is FQNEAQ (reference sequence). This CDR3 is built from 15 residues. In DNA, the CDR3 is TGTGCCAGCAGCTTTTCTAGAGGACAGGGCTATGGCTACACCTTC. Encoded protein: CASSFSRGQGYGYTF. Complete variable domain (other parts from reference TRBV7-9 and TRBJ1-2): DTGVSQNPRHKITKRGQNVTFRCDPISEHNRLYWYRQTLGQGPEFLTYFQNEAQLEKSRLLSDRFSAERPKGSFSTLEIQRTEQGDSAMYLCASSFSRGQGYGYTFGSGTRLTVV.

This chain links TRBV4-3 with TRBJ2-6; 8 bases agree with TRBD1. V trimming: 0 bases; J trimming: 2 bases; junction bases outside the gene matches: 12. Per the germline V gene, CDR1 is LGHNA and CDR2 is YSLEER. CDR3 length: 20 residues. The CDR3 here is CASSQELRDRSPPGANVLTF. The CDR3, as DNA: TGCGCCAGCAGCCAAGAGCTCCGGGACAGGTCCCCTCCTGGGGCCAACGTCCTGACTTTC.

As concerns this clonotype: A clone one base away is much larger, so this may be a read error. The chain combines TRBV6-2 or TRBV6-3 with TRBJ2-5; 8 bases are a match to TRBD1. The CDR3 runs to 19 residues. Germline-derived CDR1 and CDR2 are MNHEY and SVGEGT. For the CDR3, the DNA is TGTGTCAGCAGTTACCGCCTTGGTACAGGGGGTATCTTTCAAGAGACCCAGTACTTC. The encoded protein is CVSSYRLGTGGIFQETQYF.

This clonotype was detected a few times. The chain is built from TRBV7-2 and TRBJ2-1; 13 bases are shared with TRBD2. From germline, CDR1 is SGHTA and CDR2 FQGNSA. V lost 2 bases and J lost 10; bases outside the gene matches: 5. CDR3 length: 15 amino acids. The CDR3 sequence: CASSLSGTSGDEQFF. For the CDR3, the DNA is TGTGCCAGCAGCTTAAGTGGGACTAGCGGGGACGAGCAGTTCTTC.

The J gene is TRBJ1-1, the V gene TRBV10-3; a weak D match, TRBD1 (5 bases). The V gene lost 4 bases and the J gene lost 1 base, with 10 bases spanning the gap. CDR1 and CDR2 from the germline V gene are ENHRY and SYGVKD. This CDR3 has 14 amino acids. The CDR3 sequence: CAISVVGTNTEAFF. The CDR3 DNA follows: TGTGCCATCAGTGTGGTTGGGACGAACACTGAAGCTTTCTTT.

Concerning this clonotype: A much larger clone lies one base from this, so it may be a read error. V usage is TRBV20-1 and J usage is TRBJ2-1; TRBD1 matches 7 bases. Germline V lookup: CDR1 DFQATT, CDR2 SNEGSKA (reference sequence). The V and J ends lost 6 bases and 6 bases, in that order; junction bases with no gene match: 8. The CDR3 is 13 amino acids. The CDR3 DNA reads TGCAGTGCCCCGACAGGGTATCGCAATGAGCAGTTCTTC. Its protein is CSAPTGYRNEQFF.

Of note for this clonotype: The germline gene is not matched at one end of the junction; a read error may be the cause. The J gene is TRBJ2-1, the V gene TRBV5-1, with a weak D call TRBD2 (6 bases). This CDR3 has 13 amino acids. The germline V gene has CDR1 SGHRS and CDR2 YFSETQ. CDR3 DNA: TGCGCCAGCAGCTCGGGGGTTGGCTATGAGCAGTTCTTT. Amino acid sequence: CASSSGVGYEQFF. The full variable domain, its missing parts supplied by reference TRBV5-1 and TRBJ2-1, is KAGVTQTPRYLIKTRGQQVTLSCSPISGHRSVSWYQQTPGQGLQFLFEYFSETQRNKGNFPGRFSGRQFSNSRSEMNVSTLELGDSALYLCASSSGVGYEQFFGPGTRLTVL.

At least ten counts were recorded for this clonotype. CDR3 coding DNA: TGTGCCAGCATCCTTAGTAACAATGAGCAGTTCTTC. Protein product: CASILSNNEQFF. The chain has TRBV12-3 or TRBV12-4 and TRBJ2-1, with D unclear. V lost 7 bases to trimming and J lost 5 bases, with 9 bases between them. The CDR3 runs to 12 residues.

A few counts support this clonotype. V gene TRBV4-2 combines with J gene TRBJ1-4; 7 positions agree with TRBD1. Germline lookup yields CDR1 LGHNA and CDR2 YNFKEQ. The CDR3 has 17 amino acids. Trimming removed 6 bases from V and 3 bases from J; junction bases left unmatched: 13. The CDR3, as DNA: TGTGCCAGCAGTCTTACAGACAGGGCCATTCCTAATGAAAAACTGTTTTTT. It yields the protein CASSLTDRAIPNEKLFF.

This clonotype was found many times. The rearrangement links TRBV20-1 to TRBJ1-6; D might be TRBD1 (5 bases). V lost 4 bases, J lost 8 bases, and 12 bases lay in between. CDR1 and CDR2 from the germline V gene are DFQATT and SNEGSKA (reference sequence). CDR3 length: 13 residues. CDR3 amino acids: CSATGTGDSPLHF. CDR3 bases: TGCAGTGCTACCGGGACGGGGGATTCACCCCTCCACTTT.

J is TRBJ2-1 and V is TRBV4-1; TRBD2 might be the D (6 bases). The J call is doubtful: the DNA matches TRBJ2-7 better. The CDR3 runs 15 residues. Germline values: CDR1 MGHRA, CDR2 YSYEKL. Here the CDR3 DNA reads TGCGCCAGCAGCCAAGCCGGGGAGGCCTACAATGAGCAGTACTTC. It encodes CASSQAGEAYNEQYF.

This clonotype showed up just a few times. J is TRBJ2-3 and V is TRBV4-2, with 12 bases lining up with TRBD2. Germline V gene lookup returns CDR1 LGHNA and CDR2 YNFKEQ. After removal of 1 base from V and 6 bases from J, the junction contained 5 bases not matched to a gene. This CDR3 contains 16 residues. The CDR3 is CASSQGPSGGADTQYF. In DNA form, the CDR3 reads TGTGCCAGCAGCCAAGGCCCTAGCGGGGGGGCCGATACGCAGTATTTT.

This clonotype was detected only a few times. This chain uses TRBV6-5 with TRBJ1-1, with 10 positions matching TRBD1. Germline CDR1 is MNHEY and CDR2 is SVGAGI. Losses at the gene ends were 7 bases for V and 1 base for J; bases not matched to a gene: 6. The CDR3 covers 15 residues. The CDR3 bases are TGTGCCAGCACCATGGGGGACAGGGGGAACACTGAAGCTTTCTTT. Residues: CASTMGDRGNTEAFF.

This clonotype has a handful of counts. This rearrangement joins TRBV7-9 to TRBJ1-2, with 7 bases aligning to TRBD1. Unmatched junction bases numbered 18, after V lost 4 bases and J lost 4 bases. CDR1 and CDR2 from the germline V gene are SEHNR and FQNEAQ (reference sequence). The CDR3 extends over 18 amino acids. DNA of the CDR3: TGTGCCAGCAGCTCCCCGACCCCCTCGGACAGGACGACCTATGGCTACACCTTC. Protein sequence: CASSSPTPSDRTTYGYTF.

V is TRBV13 and J is TRBJ2-5; 8 positions match TRBD1. Germline V gene data show CDR1 as PRHDT and CDR2 as FYEKMQ (reference sequence). This CDR3 spans 17 amino acids. V gave up 3 bases and J gave up 3 bases; unmatched junction bases: 12. The CDR3 region has the DNA TGTGCCAGCAGCTTCGATAGGGAACGGACAGGGAAAGAGACCCAGTACTTC. Residues: CASSFDRERTGKETQYF.

The rearrangement uses TRBV20-1 and TRBJ1-2; tentatively, D is TRBD1 (6 bases). The CDR3 runs 12 residues. The V end was cut by 5 bases, the J end by 3 bases, with 10 bases between. Germline V gives CDR1 DFQATT, CDR2 SNEGSKA (reference sequence). DNA of the CDR3: TGCAGTGCTGAGGGGGGGGACTATGGCTACACCTTC. Protein product: CSAEGGDYGYTF.

This clonotype was counted only a few times. The J gene is TRBJ2-5, the V gene TRBV4-2; TRBD2 agrees at 12 bases. The CDR3 extends over 18 amino acids. Per germline, CDR1 LGHNA and CDR2 YNFKEQ. V lost 4 bases to trimming and J lost 2 bases; unmatched junction nucleotides: 11. CDR3 in DNA: TGTGCCAGCAGCCCTCTAAGCTCTAGCGGGGGGGTTCAAGAGACCCAGTACTTC. Encoded protein: CASSPLSSSGGVQETQYF.

This clonotype was recorded many times. V and J are TRBV7-2 and TRBJ2-4, with a possible D match to TRBD1 (5 bases). The germline gives CDR1 SGHTA, CDR2 FQGNSA. The CDR3 has 11 amino acids. V lost 8 bases, J lost 8 bases, and 10 bases lay in between. This CDR3 reads CASVLRDIQYF. The DNA of the CDR3 is TGTGCCAGCGTCCTCAGGGACATTCAGTACTTC.

In this sample, this clonotype turned up once. At one boundary the junction diverges from the germline segment, which might be a read error. The V call is TRBV7-2, the J call TRBJ2-7; 11 bases fit TRBD2. The CDR3 is 15 amino acids. From germline, CDR1 is SGHTA and CDR2 FQGNSA. The CDR3 loop is CASSRTSGPNYEHYF. CDR3 nucleotide sequence: TGTGCCAGCAGTCGGACTAGCGGGCCTAACTACGAGCATTACTTC.

The chain has TRBV7-2 and TRBJ1-1, with no clear D. Trimming shortened V by 2 bases and J by 0 bases, and 10 bases separated the two germline ends. The CDR3 spans 15 residues. In germline, CDR1 is SGHTA, CDR2 FQGNSA. The CDR3, as DNA: TGTGCCAGCAGCTTATTTAAGGACTTGAACACTGAAGCTTTCTTT. This gives the protein CASSLFKDLNTEAFF. Full variable domain (rest looked up from reference TRBV7-2 and TRBJ1-1): GAGVSQSPSNKVTEKGKDVELRCDPISGHTALYWYRQSLGQGLEFLIYFQGNSAPDKSGLPSDRFSAERTGGSVSTLTIQRTQQEDSAVYLCASSLFKDLNTEAFFGQGTRLTVV.

This clonotype was seen a few times. The chain recombines TRBV20-1 with TRBJ1-5; TRBD1 might be the D (6 bases). CDR1 is DFQATT and CDR2 is SNEGSKA in the germline V gene (reference sequence). Trimming left V 1 base short and J 3 bases short, with 16 bases between. The CDR3 runs 16 residues. In nucleotides, the CDR3 is TGCAGTGCTAGAGTCCCTCCCCAGGGGAACAATCAGCCCCAGCATTTT. Translating it yields CSARVPPQGNNQPQHF.

This clonotype was counted ten times or more. The chain has TRBV6-5 and TRBJ1-4, with D unresolved. Between the trimmed V and J ends, which lost 7 bases and 1 base, there was a span of 10 bases. This CDR3 region has 14 residues. CDR1 is MNHEY and CDR2 is SVGAGI in the germline V gene. DNA for the CDR3: TGTGCCAGCACAGCGCGGGTAACTAATGAAAAACTGTTTTTT. Protein product: CASTARVTNEKLFF.

The rearrangement uses TRBV12-3 or TRBV12-4 and TRBJ2-3, with a weak D call TRBD2 (7 bases). The CDR3 is 15 amino acids. V was pared by 7 bases and J by 4 bases, with 18 bases between. Written as DNA, the CDR3 is TGTGCCAGCAACCCTAAAGGGGGGGGCGCAGATACGCAGTATTTT. It encodes CASNPKGGGADTQYF.

A few counts support this clonotype. The chain uses TRBV7-8 and TRBJ1-4; D is unclear. Germline loops: CDR1 SGHVS, CDR2 FQNEAQ. The CDR3 runs to 16 residues. Trimming took 5 bases from V and 8 from J, leaving 21 bases between them. CDR3 sequence reads: CASSQRGGRAREKLFF. The DNA for the CDR3 is TGTGCCAGCAGCCAACGGGGAGGACGGGCCCGGGAAAAACTGTTTTTT.

The CDR3 nucleotides read TGTGCCAGCAGCCCAGCTAGCGGGGGGGCAAATACGCAGTATTTT. This sequence encodes CASSPASGGANTQYF. The chain links TRBV6-5 to TRBJ2-3, with 12 bases that match TRBD2. V lost 6 bases to trimming and J lost 7 bases; unmatched junction nucleotides: 8. This CDR3 has 15 residues. Germline loops: CDR1 MNHEY, CDR2 SVGAGI.

This clonotype was seen only a few times. The rearrangement uses TRBV6-5 and TRBJ1-2, with 7 bases aligning to TRBD1. CDR3 length equals 13 residues. Trimming at V came to 6 bases and at J to 4 bases, leaving 5 bases not matched to a gene. Germline CDR1 is MNHEY and CDR2 is SVGAGI. CDR3 amino acids: CASSMGQFYGYTF. The CDR3 bases are TGTGCCAGCAGCATGGGACAGTTCTATGGCTACACCTTC.

With respect to this clonotype: At one of its ends the junction is not consistent with the germline gene, which may arise from a read error. The V and J genes are TRBV7-2 and TRBJ2-3; 13 nucleotides align to TRBD2. This CDR3 is built from 15 residues. Germline values: CDR1 SGHTA, CDR2 FQGNSA. This CDR3 reads CASSLGLAGADTRYF. Here the CDR3 DNA reads TGTGCCAGCAGCCTTGGACTAGCGGGGGCAGATACGCGGTATTTT.

The chain combines TRBV12-3 or TRBV12-4 with TRBJ2-5; D may be TRBD1 (6 bases). This CDR3 has 14 residues. V lost 6 bases and J 1 base, leaving 12 bases between the germline ends. Here the CDR3 reads CASRVDRTQETQYF. CDR3 in DNA: TGTGCCAGCAGAGTAGACAGGACCCAAGAGACCCAGTACTTC.

This sequence joins TRBV10-3 and TRBJ2-3, with TRBD1 as a possible D gene (5 bases). Germline V gene sequence: CDR1 ENHRY, CDR2 SYGVKD. Trimming cost V 5 bases and J 0 bases, with 9 bases left between them. The length of the CDR3 is 14 residues. CDR3 amino acids: CAISTGFSTDTQYF. Written as DNA, the CDR3 is TGTGCCATCAGTACAGGATTTAGCACAGATACGCAGTATTTT.

This clonotype showed up just a few times. The chain couples TRBV25-1 to TRBJ2-5, with D perhaps TRBD2 (6 bases). The CDR3 has 16 residues. V lost 2 bases, J lost 1 base, and 14 bases lay in between. Germline CDR1 and CDR2: MGHDK and SYGVNS. CDR3 sequence: CASSEGWSGLQETQYF. CDR3 sequence (DNA): TGTGCCAGCAGTGAAGGGTGGAGCGGGCTCCAAGAGACCCAGTACTTC.